This T cell receptor beta chain was retrieved from a study of OX40 agonist ivuxolimab in advanced cancers. Study information: Prior anti-PD-1, anti-PD-L1 or anti-CTLA-4 therapy was allowed; 30% to 40% had some. Partial responses were recorded for three patients, including one with hepatocellular carcinoma and two with cutaneous melanoma.

Sequencing was performed with immunoSEQ multiplex PCR; in TCRdb, only in-frame clones are kept and a portion is missing. The table lists around 57,000 clones, 86% of them singletons. A remark on this clone: The antigen is unknown.

Trimming pared 3 bases from V and 1 base from J, leaving 10 bases between. Germline V gene data show CDR1 as SGHNT and CDR2 as YYREEE (reference sequence). The CDR3 is 14 residues long. At baseline, cycle 4 day 1, and cycle 7 day 1, blood was sampled. Study observations and caveats: In CD8+ T cells, expanded clones were on average more numerous than in CD4+.

The rearrangement joins TRBV5-4 to TRBJ2-5; D gene unclear. This material consisted of CD4+ or CD8+ T cells sorted from blood, taken in a trial of the OX40 agonist ivuxolimab. The TCR comes from an adult with an advanced solid tumor such as melanoma, head and neck, liver or kidney cancer. CDR3 nucleotide sequence: TGTGCCAGCAGCTCCATGACGTCCCAAGAGACCCAGTACTTC. Translating gives CASSSMTSQETQYF.